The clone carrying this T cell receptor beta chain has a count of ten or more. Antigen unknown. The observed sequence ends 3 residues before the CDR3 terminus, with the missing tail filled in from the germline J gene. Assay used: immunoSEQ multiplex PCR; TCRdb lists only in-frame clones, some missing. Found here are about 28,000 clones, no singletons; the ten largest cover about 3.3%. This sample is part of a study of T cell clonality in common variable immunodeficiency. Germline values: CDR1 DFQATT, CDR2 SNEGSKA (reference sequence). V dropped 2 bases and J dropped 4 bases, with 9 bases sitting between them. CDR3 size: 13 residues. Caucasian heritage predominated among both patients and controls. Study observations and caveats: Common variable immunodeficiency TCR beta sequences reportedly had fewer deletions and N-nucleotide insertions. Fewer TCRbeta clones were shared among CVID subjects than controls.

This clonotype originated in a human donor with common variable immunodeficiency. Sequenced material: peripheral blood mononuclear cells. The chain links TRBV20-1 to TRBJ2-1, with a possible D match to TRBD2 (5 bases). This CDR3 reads CSARRPGYNEQFF. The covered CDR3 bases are TGCAGTGCTAGACGCCCGGGGTACAATGAG.